The next 15 T cell receptor beta chains were all read from a single sample in a study of CD8+ T cells in alopecia areata. As the sequencing template, cDNA was produced by extracting RNA and reverse transcribing it. TCRdb's copy holds only in-frame clones and misses some; the assay was immunoSEQ multiplex PCR. This table holds 200,000 to 250,000 clones, under 70% found once. The treatment here: oral pan-JAK inhibitor, 5-10 mg twice daily. The specimen comprised CD4+ T cells sorted from blood, sampled at week 4, from a patient treated with tofacitinib. The receptor source for this set is a human donor with alopecia areata.

The J gene is TRBJ2-3, the V gene TRBV2, with D possibly being TRBD1 (5 bases). CDR3 length: 15 residues. Per the germline V gene, CDR1 is SNHLY and CDR2 is FYNNEI. Trimming removed 4 bases from V and 3 bases from J, with 14 bases in between. CDR3 region: CASSGGFGSTDTQYF. In DNA, the CDR3 is TGTGCCAGCAGTGGGGGCTTCGGTAGTACAGATACGCAGTATTTT. Together with reference TRBV2 and TRBJ2-3, the CDR3 gives the full variable domain: EPEVTQTPSHQVTQMGQEVILRCVPISNHLYFYWYRQILGQKVEFLVSFYNNEISEKSEIFDDQFSVERPDGSNFTLKIRSTKLEDSAMYFCASSGGFGSTDTQYFGPGTRLTVL.

The chain is built from TRBV5-4 and TRBJ2-5; TRBD1 matches at 12 bases. After removal of 6 bases from V and 4 bases from J, the junction contained 10 bases not matched to a gene. The CDR3 is 16 residues long. Germline V gene sequence: CDR1 SGHNT, CDR2 YYREEE (reference sequence). The CDR3 reads CASTSGTGGVGETQYF. In DNA form, the CDR3 reads TGTGCCAGCACGTCCGGGACAGGGGGCGTCGGAGAGACCCAGTACTTC.

The chain joins TRBV7-2 to TRBJ2-7; D not certain. This CDR3 comprises 13 residues. Germline-derived CDR1 and CDR2 are SGHTA and FQGNSA. The V and J ends lost 5 bases and 3 bases respectively, with 11 bases between them. The CDR3, as DNA: TGTGCCAGCAGCCTTGACACCCTCTACGAGCAGTACTTC. This sequence encodes CASSLDTLYEQYF.

This clone was found a few times. As DNA, the CDR3 is TGCGCCAGCAGCTCCTCCTCGACTAGTCAGACGCAGTATTTT. Encoded protein: CASSSSSTSQTQYF. This rearrangement joins TRBV5-1 to TRBJ2-3; D is possibly TRBD2 (6 bases). From germline, CDR1 is SGHRS and CDR2 YFSETQ. This CDR3 comprises 14 residues. Trimming took 3 bases from V and 9 from J, leaving 17 bases between them.

This clone was seen a handful of times. The chain employs TRBV6-1 and TRBJ2-5; the match to TRBD2 covers 8 bases. Losses at the gene ends were 0 bases for V and 3 bases for J; bases not matched to a gene: 3. The CDR3 runs to 15 residues. Germline V lookup: CDR1 MNHNS, CDR2 SASEGT. CDR3: CASSEAGTREETQYF. CDR3 DNA sequence: TGTGCCAGCAGTGAAGCGGGGACTAGGGAAGAGACCCAGTACTTC.

The V gene is TRBV7-2, the J gene TRBJ2-1; possible D gene TRBD2, 5 bases. The CDR3 is made up of 14 amino acids. The germline V gene has CDR1 SGHTA and CDR2 FQGNSA. The germline V and J ends were trimmed by 5 bases and 7 bases, with 15 bases remaining between them. The CDR3 region is CASSTSPGSNEQFF. The CDR3 DNA is TGTGCCAGCAGCACCTCCCCGGGATCGAATGAGCAGTTCTTC.

This chain uses TRBV10-3 with TRBJ2-3, with D maybe TRBD2 (5 bases). Trimming left V 10 bases short and J 0 bases short, with 14 bases between. Germline V gives CDR1 ENHRY, CDR2 SYGVKD. This CDR3 comprises 14 residues. Here the CDR3 DNA reads TGTGCCACCAAGCTGGGAGATAGCACAGATACGCAGTATTTT. Encoded protein: CATKLGDSTDTQYF.

This rearrangement joins TRBV7-2 to TRBJ1-2, with TRBD1 identical over 9 bases. The CDR3 has 13 amino acids. Trimming removed 6 bases from V and 6 bases from J; junction bases left unmatched: 5. The germline V gene has CDR1 SGHTA and CDR2 FQGNSA. The CDR3 region has the DNA TGTGCCAGCAGATTTACAGGGGGCGATGGCTACACCTTC. This translates into CASRFTGGDGYTF.

The CDR3: CASSDRLGRSSGANVLTF. The CDR3 DNA is TGTGCCAGTAGTGACAGACTCGGACGGAGCTCTGGGGCCAACGTCCTGACTTTC. The chain employs TRBV19 and TRBJ2-6; a weak D match, TRBD1 (5 bases). The CDR3 has 18 residues. The V end lost 5 bases, the J end lost 0 bases, and 17 bases lay between the germline ends. Germline CDR1 and CDR2: LNHDA and SQIVND (reference sequence).

This clone was seen a few times. The chain links TRBV7-2 to TRBJ2-5; D unclear. V dropped 1 base and J dropped 1 base, with 7 bases sitting between them. The V gene's germline CDR1 is SGHTA and CDR2 FQGNSA. The CDR3 runs to 14 residues. The CDR3 loop is CASSLGFSQETQYF. CDR3 DNA sequence: TGTGCCAGCAGCTTAGGTTTCAGCCAAGAGACCCAGTACTTC.

The rearrangement uses TRBV7-2 and TRBJ2-3, with 7 bases fitting TRBD1. CDR1 and CDR2 from the germline V gene are SGHTA and FQGNSA. The CDR3 is 14 amino acids. V shed 1 base and J 5 bases; nucleotides not matched to a gene: 3. In DNA, the CDR3 is TGTGCCAGCAGCTTAGTAAACAGGGGAGATACGCAGTATTTT. This gives the protein CASSLVNRGDTQYF.

V is TRBV6-5 and J is TRBJ2-5; tentative D call: TRBD2 (5 bases). The CDR3 runs 14 residues. Between the trimmed V and J ends, which lost 6 bases and 3 bases, there was a span of 14 bases. Germline assignment: CDR1 MNHEY and CDR2 SVGAGI. The DNA of the CDR3 is TGTGCCAGCAGCCTAAATGCGGGTAAAGAGACCCAGTACTTC. Translated: CASSLNAGKETQYF.

V is TRBV29-1 and J is TRBJ1-2; TRBD1 aligns across 9 bases. V shed 6 bases and J 7 bases; nucleotides not matched to a gene: 9. Germline V lookup: CDR1 SQVTM, CDR2 ANQGSEA. The CDR3 contains 13 residues. CDR3 in DNA: TGCAGCGTCGATAGCCGGACAGGGGCTGGCTACACCTTC. Residues: CSVDSRTGAGYTF.

This chain connects TRBV19 to TRBJ1-6, with D perhaps TRBD1 (6 bases). The CDR3 length is 15 residues. V lost 5 bases and J lost 11, with 19 bases in between. Germline V gives CDR1 LNHDA, CDR2 SQIVND (reference sequence). CDR3 protein: CASSHRGTGIAPLHF. DNA for the CDR3: TGTGCCAGTAGTCATCGGGGTACAGGGATTGCACCCCTCCACTTT. Variable domain in full (rest from reference TRBV19 and TRBJ1-6): DGGITQSPKYLFRKEGQNVTLSCEQNLNHDAMYWYRQDPGQGLRLIYYSQIVNDFQKGDIAEGYSVSREKKESFPLTVTSAQKNPTAFYLCASSHRGTGIAPLHFGNGTRLTVT.

The chain has TRBV29-1 and TRBJ2-7, with D perhaps matching TRBD2 (5 bases). V was shortened by 7 bases and J by 3 bases, with 10 bases between the two germline ends. Germline-derived CDR1 and CDR2 are SQVTM and ANQGSEA. This CDR3 comprises 11 residues. As DNA, the CDR3 is TGCAGCGCCCGCCGGGACTACGAGCAGTACTTC. It translates to CSARRDYEQYF.